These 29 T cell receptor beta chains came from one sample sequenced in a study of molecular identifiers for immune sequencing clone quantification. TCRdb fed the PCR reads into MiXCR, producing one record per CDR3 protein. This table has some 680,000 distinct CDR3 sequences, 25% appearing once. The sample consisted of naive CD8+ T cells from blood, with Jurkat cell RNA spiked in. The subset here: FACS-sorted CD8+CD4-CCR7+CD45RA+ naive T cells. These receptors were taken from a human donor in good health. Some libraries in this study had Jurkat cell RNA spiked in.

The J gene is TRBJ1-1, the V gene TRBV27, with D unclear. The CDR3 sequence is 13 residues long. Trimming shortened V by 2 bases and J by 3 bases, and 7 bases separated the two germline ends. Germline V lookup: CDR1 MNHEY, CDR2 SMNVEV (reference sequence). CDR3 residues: CASSLNPYTEAFF. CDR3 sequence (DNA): TGTGCCAGCAGTTTAAACCCCTACACTGAAGCTTTCTTT.

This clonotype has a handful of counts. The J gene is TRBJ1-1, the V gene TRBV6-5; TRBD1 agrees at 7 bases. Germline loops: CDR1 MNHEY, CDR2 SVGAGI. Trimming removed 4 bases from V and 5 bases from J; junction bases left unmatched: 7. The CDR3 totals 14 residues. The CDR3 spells CASSWQGVGTEAFF. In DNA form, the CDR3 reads TGTGCCAGCAGTTGGCAGGGGGTTGGAACTGAAGCTTTCTTT.

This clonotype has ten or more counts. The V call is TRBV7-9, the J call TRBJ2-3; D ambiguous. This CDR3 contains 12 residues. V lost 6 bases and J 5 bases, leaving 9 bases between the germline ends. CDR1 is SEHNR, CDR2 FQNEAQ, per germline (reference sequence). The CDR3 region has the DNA TGTGCCAGCAGTTACTCCGGAGATACGCAGTATTTT. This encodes CASSYSGDTQYF.

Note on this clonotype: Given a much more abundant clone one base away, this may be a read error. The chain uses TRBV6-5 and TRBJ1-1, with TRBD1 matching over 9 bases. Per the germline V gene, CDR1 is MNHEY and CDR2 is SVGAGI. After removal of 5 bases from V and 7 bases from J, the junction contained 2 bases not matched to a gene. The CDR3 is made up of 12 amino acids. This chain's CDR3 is CASSPDRGEAFF. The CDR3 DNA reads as TGTGCCAGCAGTCCGGACAGGGGTGAAGCTTTCTTT.

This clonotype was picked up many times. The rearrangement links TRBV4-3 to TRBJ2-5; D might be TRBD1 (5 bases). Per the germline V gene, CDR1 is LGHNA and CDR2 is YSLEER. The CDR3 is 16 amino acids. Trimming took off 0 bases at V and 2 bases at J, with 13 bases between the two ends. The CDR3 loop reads CASSQDSWAGQETQYF. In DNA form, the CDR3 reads TGCGCCAGCAGCCAAGATTCCTGGGCAGGGCAAGAGACCCAGTACTTC.

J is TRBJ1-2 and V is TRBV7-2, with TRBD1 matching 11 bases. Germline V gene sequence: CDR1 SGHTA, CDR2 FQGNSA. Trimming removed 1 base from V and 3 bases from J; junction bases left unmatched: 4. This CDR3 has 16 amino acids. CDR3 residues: CASSLEGQGDYYGYTF. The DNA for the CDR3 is TGTGCCAGCAGCTTAGAGGGACAGGGGGACTACTATGGCTACACCTTC.

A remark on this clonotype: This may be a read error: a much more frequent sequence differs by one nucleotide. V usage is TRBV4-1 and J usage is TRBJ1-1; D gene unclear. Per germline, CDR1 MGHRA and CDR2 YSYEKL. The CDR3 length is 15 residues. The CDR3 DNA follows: TGCGCCAGCCGCCAAGTTTTTCCGCTGAACACTGAAGCTTTCTTT. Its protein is CASRQVFPLNTEAFF.

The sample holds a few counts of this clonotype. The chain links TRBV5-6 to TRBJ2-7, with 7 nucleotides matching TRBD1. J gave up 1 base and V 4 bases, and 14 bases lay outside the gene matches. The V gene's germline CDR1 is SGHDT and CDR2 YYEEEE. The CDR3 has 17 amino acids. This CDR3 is CASSGIGTEKGSYEQYF. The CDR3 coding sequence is TGTGCCAGCAGCGGTATCGGGACAGAAAAAGGGTCCTACGAGCAGTACTTC.

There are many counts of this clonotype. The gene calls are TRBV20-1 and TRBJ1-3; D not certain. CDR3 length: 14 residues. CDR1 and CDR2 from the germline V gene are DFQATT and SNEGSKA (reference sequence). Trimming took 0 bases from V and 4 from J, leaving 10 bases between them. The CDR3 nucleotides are TGCAGTGCTAGAGATTACAGATCCGGAAACACCATATATTTT. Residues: CSARDYRSGNTIYF.

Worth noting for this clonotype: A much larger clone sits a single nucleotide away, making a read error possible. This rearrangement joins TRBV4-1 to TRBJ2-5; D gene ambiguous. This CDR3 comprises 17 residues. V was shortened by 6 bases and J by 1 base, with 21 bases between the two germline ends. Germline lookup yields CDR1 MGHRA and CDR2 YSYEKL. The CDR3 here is CASRYLPDDPPQETQYF. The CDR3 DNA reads TGCGCCAGCAGATACCTCCCCGACGACCCACCCCAAGAGACCCAGTACTTC.

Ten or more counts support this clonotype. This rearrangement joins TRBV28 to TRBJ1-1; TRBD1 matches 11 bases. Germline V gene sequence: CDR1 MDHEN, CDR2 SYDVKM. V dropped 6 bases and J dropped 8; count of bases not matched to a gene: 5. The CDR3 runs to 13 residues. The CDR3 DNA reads TGTGCCAGCAGCGTGGACAGGGGGCGGGAAGCTTTCTTT. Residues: CASSVDRGREAFF. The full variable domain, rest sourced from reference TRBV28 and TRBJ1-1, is DVKVTQSSRYLVKRTGEKVFLECVQDMDHENMFWYRQDPGLGLRLIYFSYDVKMKEKGDIPEGYSVSREKKERFSLILESASTNQTSMYLCASSVDRGREAFFGQGTRLTVV.

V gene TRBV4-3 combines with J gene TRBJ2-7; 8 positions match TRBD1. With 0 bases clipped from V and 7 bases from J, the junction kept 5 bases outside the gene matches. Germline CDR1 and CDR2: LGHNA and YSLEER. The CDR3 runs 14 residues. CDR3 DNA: TGCGCCAGCAGCCAAGACAGGGGGCTGGGGGAGCAGTACTTC. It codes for CASSQDRGLGEQYF.

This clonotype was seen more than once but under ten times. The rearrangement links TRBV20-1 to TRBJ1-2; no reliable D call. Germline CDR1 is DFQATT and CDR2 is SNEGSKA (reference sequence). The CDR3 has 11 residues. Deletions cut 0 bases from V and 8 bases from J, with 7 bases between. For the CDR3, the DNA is TGCAGTGCTAGAGATTCAGAAGGCTACACCTTC. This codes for CSARDSEGYTF.

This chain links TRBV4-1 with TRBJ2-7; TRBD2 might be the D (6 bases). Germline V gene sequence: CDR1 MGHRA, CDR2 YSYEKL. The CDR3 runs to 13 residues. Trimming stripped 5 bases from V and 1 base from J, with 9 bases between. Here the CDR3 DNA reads TGCGCCAGCAGCGCGGGGTTTTCCTACGAGCAGTACTTC. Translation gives CASSAGFSYEQYF.

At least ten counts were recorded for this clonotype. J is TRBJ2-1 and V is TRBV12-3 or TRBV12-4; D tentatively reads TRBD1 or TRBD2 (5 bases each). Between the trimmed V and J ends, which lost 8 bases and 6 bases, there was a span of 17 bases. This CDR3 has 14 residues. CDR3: CASEGTGLSNEQFF. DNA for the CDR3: TGTGCCAGCGAGGGGACCGGACTTAGCAATGAGCAGTTCTTC.

CDR3 DNA sequence: TGTGCCAGCACAAGGGGGGGAAATTCACCCCTCCACTTT. Its translation is CASTRGGNSPLHF. The chain has TRBV25-1 and TRBJ1-6; possibly TRBD1 for D (6 bases). CDR3 length: 13 residues. Trimming took off 7 bases at V and 7 bases at J, with 11 bases between the two ends. Per germline, CDR1 MGHDK and CDR2 SYGVNS.

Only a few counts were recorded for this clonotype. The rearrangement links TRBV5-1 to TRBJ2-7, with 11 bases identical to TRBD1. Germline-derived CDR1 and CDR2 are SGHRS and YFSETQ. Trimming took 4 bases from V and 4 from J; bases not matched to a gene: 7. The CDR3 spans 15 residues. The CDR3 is CASSLGQGAYYEQYF. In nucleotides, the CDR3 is TGCGCCAGCAGCCTCGGACAGGGGGCGTATTACGAGCAGTACTTC. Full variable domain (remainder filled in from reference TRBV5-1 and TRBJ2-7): KAGVTQTPRYLIKTRGQQVTLSCSPISGHRSVSWYQQTPGQGLQFLFEYFSETQRNKGNFPGRFSGRQFSNSRSEMNVSTLELGDSALYLCASSLGQGAYYEQYFGPGTRLTVT.

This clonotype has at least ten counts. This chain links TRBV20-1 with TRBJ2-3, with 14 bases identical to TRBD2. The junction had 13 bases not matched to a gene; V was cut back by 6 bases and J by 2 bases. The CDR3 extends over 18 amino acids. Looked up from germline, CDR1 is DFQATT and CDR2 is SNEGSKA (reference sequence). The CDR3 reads CSAEGLAGASNPTDTQYF. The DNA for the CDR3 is TGCAGTGCCGAGGGACTAGCGGGGGCCTCGAATCCCACAGATACGCAGTATTTT.

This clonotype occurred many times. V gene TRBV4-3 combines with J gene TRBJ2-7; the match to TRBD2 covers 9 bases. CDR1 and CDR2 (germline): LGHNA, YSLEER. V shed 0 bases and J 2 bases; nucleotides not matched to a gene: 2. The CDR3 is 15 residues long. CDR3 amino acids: CASSQDSGRAYEQYF. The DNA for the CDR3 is TGCGCCAGCAGCCAAGATAGCGGGAGAGCCTACGAGCAGTACTTC.

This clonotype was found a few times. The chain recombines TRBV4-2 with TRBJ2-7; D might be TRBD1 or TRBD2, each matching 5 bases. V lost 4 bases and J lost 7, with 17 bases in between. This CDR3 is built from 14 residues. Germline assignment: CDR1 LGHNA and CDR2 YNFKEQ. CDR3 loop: CASSPSRDPGEQYF. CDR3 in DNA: TGTGCCAGCAGCCCGAGCCGGGACCCGGGGGAGCAGTACTTC.

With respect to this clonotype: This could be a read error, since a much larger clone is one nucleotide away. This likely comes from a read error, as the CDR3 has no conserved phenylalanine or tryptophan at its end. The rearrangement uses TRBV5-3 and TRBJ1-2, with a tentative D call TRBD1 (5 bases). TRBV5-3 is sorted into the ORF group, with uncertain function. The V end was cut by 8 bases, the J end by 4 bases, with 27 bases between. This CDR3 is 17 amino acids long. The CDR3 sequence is CASSKDGTRAPTYGYTL. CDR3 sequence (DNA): TGTGCCAGCAGCAAGGACGGGACTCGTGCGCCGACCTATGGCTACACCCTC.

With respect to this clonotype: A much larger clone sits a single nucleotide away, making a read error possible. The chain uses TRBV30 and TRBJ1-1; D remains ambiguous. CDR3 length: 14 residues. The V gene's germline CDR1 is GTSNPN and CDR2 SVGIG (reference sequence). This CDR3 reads CAWSVRETMFEAVF. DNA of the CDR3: TGTGCCTGGAGTGTACGCGAGACTATGTTTGAAGCTGTCTTT.

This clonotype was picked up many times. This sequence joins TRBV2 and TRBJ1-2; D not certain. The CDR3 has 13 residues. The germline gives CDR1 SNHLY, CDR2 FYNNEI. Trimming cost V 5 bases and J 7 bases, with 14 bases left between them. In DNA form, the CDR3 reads TGTGCCAGCAGTCCCGAAGGTCGCGCTGGCTACACCTTC. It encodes CASSPEGRAGYTF.

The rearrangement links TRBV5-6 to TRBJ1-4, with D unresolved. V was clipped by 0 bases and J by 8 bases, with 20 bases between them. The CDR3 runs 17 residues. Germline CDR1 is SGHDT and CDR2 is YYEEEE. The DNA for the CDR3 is TGTGCCAGCAGCTTGGAGGAGGGTACAGACGGGAGCGAAAAACTGTTTTTT. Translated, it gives CASSLEEGTDGSEKLFF.

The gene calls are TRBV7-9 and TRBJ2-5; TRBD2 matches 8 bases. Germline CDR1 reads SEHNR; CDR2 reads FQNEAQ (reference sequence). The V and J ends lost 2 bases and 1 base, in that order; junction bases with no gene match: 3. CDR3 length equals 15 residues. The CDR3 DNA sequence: TGTGCCAGCAGCTTAAGCGGGAGCCGCCAAGAGACCCAGTACTTC. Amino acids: CASSLSGSRQETQYF. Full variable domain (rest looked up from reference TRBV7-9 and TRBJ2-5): DTGVSQNPRHKITKRGQNVTFRCDPISEHNRLYWYRQTLGQGPEFLTYFQNEAQLEKSRLLSDRFSAERPKGSFSTLEIQRTEQGDSAMYLCASSLSGSRQETQYFGPGTRLLVL.

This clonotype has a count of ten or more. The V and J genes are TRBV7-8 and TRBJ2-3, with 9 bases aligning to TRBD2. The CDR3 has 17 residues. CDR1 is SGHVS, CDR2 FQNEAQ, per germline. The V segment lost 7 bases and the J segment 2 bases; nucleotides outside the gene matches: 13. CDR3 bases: TGTGCCAGCATCCCCGTGGAGAGCGGGGGGACCACAGATACGCAGTATTTT. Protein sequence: CASIPVESGGTTDTQYF. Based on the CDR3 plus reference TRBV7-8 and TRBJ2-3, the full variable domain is GAGVSQSPRYKVAKRGQDVALRCDPISGHVSLFWYQQALGQGPEFLTYFQNEAQLDKSGLPSDRFFAERPEGSVSTLKIQRTQQEDSAVYLCASIPVESGGTTDTQYFGPGTRLTVL.

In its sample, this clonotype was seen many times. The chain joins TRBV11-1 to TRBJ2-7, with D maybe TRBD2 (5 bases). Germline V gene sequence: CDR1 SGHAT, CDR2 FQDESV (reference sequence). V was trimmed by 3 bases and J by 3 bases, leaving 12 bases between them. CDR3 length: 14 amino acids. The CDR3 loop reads CASSFEADYYEQYF. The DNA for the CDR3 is TGTGCCAGCAGCTTCGAAGCGGATTACTACGAGCAGTACTTC.

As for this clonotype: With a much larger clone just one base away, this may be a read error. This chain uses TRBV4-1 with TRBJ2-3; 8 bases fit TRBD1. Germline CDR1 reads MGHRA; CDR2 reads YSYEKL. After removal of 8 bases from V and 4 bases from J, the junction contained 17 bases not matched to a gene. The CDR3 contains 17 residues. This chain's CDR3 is CASGLPGQAFSADTQYF. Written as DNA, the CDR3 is TGCGCCAGCGGCCTACCGGGACAGGCATTTAGTGCAGATACGCAGTATTTT.

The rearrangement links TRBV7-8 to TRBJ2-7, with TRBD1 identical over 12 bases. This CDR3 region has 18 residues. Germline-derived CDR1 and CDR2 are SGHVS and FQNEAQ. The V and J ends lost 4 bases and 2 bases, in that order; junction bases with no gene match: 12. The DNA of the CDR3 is TGTGCCAGCAGCTCAATACCGGGACAGGGGGCGACCCCCTACGAGCAGTACTTC. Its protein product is CASSSIPGQGATPYEQYF.